The 32 T cell receptor beta chains listed next were all sequenced from one sample in a study of response to subunit inactivated influenza vaccine. TCRdb fed the RT-PCR reads into MiXCR, producing one record per CDR3 protein. The sample has roughly 290,000 distinct CDR3 sequences, about a fifth seen once. The material was PBMCs from blood, obtained less than 22 months after vaccination. The source of these receptors is a man between 50 and 69 years old who received an inactivated influenza vaccine.

This clonotype has a handful of counts. The chain links TRBV5-5 to TRBJ2-1, with D uncertain. Germline values: CDR1 SGHKS, CDR2 YYEKEE (reference sequence). The V end lost 1 base, the J end lost 0 bases, and 14 bases lay between the germline ends. This CDR3 comprises 17 residues. The CDR3 region has the DNA TGTGCCAGCAGCTTGCACGCCGGCGTAAGCTCCTACAATGAGCAGTTCTTC. It encodes CASSLHAGVSSYNEQFF. The full variable domain, completed using reference TRBV5-5 and TRBJ2-1, is DAGVTQSPTHLIKTRGQQVTLRCSPISGHKSVSWYQQVLGQGPQFIFQYYEKEERGRGNFPDRFSARQFPNYSSELNVNALLLGDSALYLCASSLHAGVSSYNEQFFGPGTRLTVL.

V usage is TRBV6-2 or TRBV6-3 and J usage is TRBJ2-1; TRBD2 agrees at 7 bases. The V segment lost 0 bases and the J segment 8 bases; nucleotides outside the gene matches: 10. The CDR3 is 16 amino acids. Germline CDR1 is MNHEY and CDR2 is SVGEGT. For the CDR3, the DNA is TGTGCCAGCAGTTACTCGTCAAGGGGACGGGGGGATGAGCAGTTCTTC. Its protein is CASSYSSRGRGDEQFF.

V usage is TRBV11-2 and J usage is TRBJ2-5; no reliable D call. Germline V lookup: CDR1 SGHAT, CDR2 FQNNGV. The CDR3 spans 15 residues. Trimming left V 1 base short and J 3 bases short, with 12 bases between. The CDR3 sequence is CASSLVGYTKETQYF. CDR3 DNA sequence: TGTGCCAGCAGCTTAGTAGGGTACACTAAAGAGACCCAGTACTTC.

This clonotype was recorded a few times. This chain joins TRBV5-6 and TRBJ1-1, with 8 bases aligning to TRBD1. This CDR3 comprises 15 residues. V shed 0 bases, J shed 8 bases, and the junction held 9 bases outside the gene matches. Germline V gives CDR1 SGHDT, CDR2 YYEEEE. The CDR3 region has the DNA TGTGCCAGCAGCTTGGGCCCGACAGGGGACCGCGAAGCTTTCTTT. Protein product: CASSLGPTGDREAFF.

V usage is TRBV20-1 and J usage is TRBJ1-5; D ambiguous. Trimming stripped 7 bases from V and 2 bases from J, with 12 bases between. The length of the CDR3 is 13 residues. Germline V CDR1 and CDR2: DFQATT, SNEGSKA (reference sequence). The CDR3 nucleotides are TGCAGTGGAGGCTGGTCGGGCAATCAGCCCCAGCATTTT. Translated: CSGGWSGNQPQHF.

This chain links TRBV12-3 or TRBV12-4 with TRBJ2-1; tentatively, D is TRBD1 (5 bases). V was shortened by 8 bases and J by 6 bases, with 14 bases between the two germline ends. The CDR3 totals 13 residues. The CDR3: CASLLTGTNEQFF. CDR3 nucleotide sequence: TGTGCCAGCCTTCTTACAGGAACCAATGAGCAGTTCTTC.

The chain links TRBV12-3 or TRBV12-4 to TRBJ1-2, with 10 nucleotides matching TRBD1. This CDR3 is built from 14 residues. J was trimmed by 8 bases and V by 4 bases; bases with no gene match: 7. DNA of the CDR3: TGTGCCAGCAGTTCAGGGACAGGGGCGGGAGGCTACACCTTC. This sequence encodes CASSSGTGAGGYTF.

The chain recombines TRBV6-4 with TRBJ2-1; D tentatively fits TRBD1 or TRBD2 (6 bases each). V lost 3 bases, J lost 4 bases, and 13 bases lay in between. This CDR3 has 15 amino acids. CDR1 is MRHNA, CDR2 SNTAGT, per germline. The CDR3 is CASSEGGEEYNEQFF. CDR3 nucleotide sequence: TGTGCCAGCAGTGAGGGGGGCGAGGAGTACAATGAGCAGTTCTTC.

This clonotype was counted many times. This chain links TRBV5-1 with TRBJ2-7, with TRBD1 identical over 8 bases. This CDR3 has 14 residues. With V trimmed by 6 bases and J by 4 bases, 9 bases remained unmatched. Per germline, CDR1 SGHRS and CDR2 YFSETQ. The DNA for the CDR3 is TGCGCCAGCAAAGCCGGGACAGGACCTTACGAGCAGTACTTC. Its translation is CASKAGTGPYEQYF. Complete variable domain (other parts from reference TRBV5-1 and TRBJ2-7): KAGVTQTPRYLIKTRGQQVTLSCSPISGHRSVSWYQQTPGQGLQFLFEYFSETQRNKGNFPGRFSGRQFSNSRSEMNVSTLELGDSALYLCASKAGTGPYEQYFGPGTRLTVT.

The rearrangement links TRBV12-3 or TRBV12-4 to TRBJ2-5; TRBD2 matches at 9 bases. J lost 5 bases, V lost 10 bases, and 11 bases had no gene match. CDR3 size: 14 residues. The CDR3 nucleotides read TGTGCCATCCCCCGGCGGGGGGGTGTTGAGACCCAGTACTTC. This codes for CAIPRRGGVETQYF.

This clonotype has ten or more counts. The chain has TRBV5-6 and TRBJ1-2, with a weak D call TRBD1 (6 bases). The germline V gene has CDR1 SGHDT and CDR2 YYEEEE. CDR3 size: 15 residues. The V end lost 6 bases, the J end lost 3 bases, and 18 bases lay between the germline ends. In DNA, the CDR3 is TGTGCCAGCAACCGAGGGGGTGCCCCCTACTATGGCTACACCTTC. Translated, it gives CASNRGGAPYYGYTF.

This clonotype appeared a few times. V and J are TRBV20-1 and TRBJ1-2; unclear D gene. CDR3 length: 12 amino acids. V was shortened by 6 bases and J by 4 bases, with 12 bases between the two germline ends. Germline V CDR1 and CDR2: DFQATT, SNEGSKA (reference sequence). CDR3 region: CSAERESYGYTF. The CDR3 DNA follows: TGCAGTGCAGAAAGAGAGAGCTATGGCTACACCTTC.

This clonotype occurred a few times. This chain connects TRBV7-2 to TRBJ2-7, with 7 bases that match TRBD1. Germline V lookup: CDR1 SGHTA, CDR2 FQGNSA. J lost 2 bases, V lost 1 base, and 2 bases had no gene match. The CDR3 spans 14 residues. CDR3 DNA sequence: TGTGCCAGCAGCTTAGTCGGGACAGCCTACGAGCAGTACTTC. Protein product: CASSLVGTAYEQYF. Filled out from reference TRBV7-2 and TRBJ2-7, the complete variable domain reads GAGVSQSPSNKVTEKGKDVELRCDPISGHTALYWYRQSLGQGLEFLIYFQGNSAPDKSGLPSDRFSAERTGGSVSTLTIQRTQQEDSAVYLCASSLVGTAYEQYFGPGTRLTVT.

This clonotype was seen more than once but under ten times. The chain combines TRBV25-1 with TRBJ1-6; TRBD1 agrees at 7 bases. Germline CDR1 reads MGHDK; CDR2 reads SYGVNS. This CDR3 is 14 amino acids long. V shed 9 bases, J shed 7 bases, and the junction held 9 bases outside the gene matches. In nucleotides, the CDR3 is TGTGCCAGTCGAACGACAGGGCGAAATTCACCCCTCCACTTT. Amino acid sequence: CASRTTGRNSPLHF. Full variable domain (remainder filled in from reference TRBV25-1 and TRBJ1-6): EADIYQTPRYLVIGTGKKITLECSQTMGHDKMYWYQQDPGMELHLIHYSYGVNSTEKGDLSSESTVSRIRTEHFPLTLESARPSHTSQYLCASRTTGRNSPLHFGNGTRLTVT.

J is TRBJ1-6 and V is TRBV7-2; TRBD1 is a possible D gene (6 bases). Germline loops: CDR1 SGHTA, CDR2 FQGNSA. V was trimmed by 5 bases and J by 10 bases, leaving 18 bases between them. The CDR3 loop spans 15 amino acids. The CDR3: CASSPQAGDGSPLHF. The CDR3 region has the DNA TGTGCCAGCAGCCCCCAGGCAGGGGATGGGTCACCCCTCCACTTT.

V and J are TRBV5-6 and TRBJ2-3; D not resolved. The V gene lost 0 bases and the J gene lost 3 bases, with 11 bases spanning the gap. CDR1 SGHDT and CDR2 YYEEEE come from the germline V gene. The CDR3 length is 15 residues. This chain's CDR3 is CASSLAQLRTDTQYF. CDR3 nucleotide sequence: TGTGCCAGCAGCTTGGCGCAGCTTCGTACAGATACGCAGTATTTT. Full variable domain (missing parts from reference TRBV5-6 and TRBJ2-3): DAGVTQSPTHLIKTRGQQVTLRCSPKSGHDTVSWYQQALGQGPQFIFQYYEEEERQRGNFPDRFSGHQFPNYSSELNVNALLLGDSALYLCASSLAQLRTDTQYFGPGTRLTVL.

This clonotype was observed a few times. The J gene is TRBJ2-1, the V gene TRBV5-1; TRBD2 matches at 9 bases. Germline V gene sequence: CDR1 SGHRS, CDR2 YFSETQ. There are 16 residues in the CDR3. Unmatched junction bases numbered 12, after V lost 7 bases and J lost 4 bases. In nucleotides, the CDR3 is TGCGCCAGCGCCCCCCTTACTAGCGGGCGATACAATGAGCAGTTCTTC. It codes for CASAPLTSGRYNEQFF. Full variable domain (missing parts from reference TRBV5-1 and TRBJ2-1): KAGVTQTPRYLIKTRGQQVTLSCSPISGHRSVSWYQQTPGQGLQFLFEYFSETQRNKGNFPGRFSGRQFSNSRSEMNVSTLELGDSALYLCASAPLTSGRYNEQFFGPGTRLTVL.

This chain connects TRBV5-1 to TRBJ1-2, with D possibly matching TRBD1 (5 bases). V lost 4 bases to trimming and J lost 8 bases, with 18 bases between them. The CDR3 runs to 14 residues. Germline lookup yields CDR1 SGHRS and CDR2 YFSETQ. Here the CDR3 DNA reads TGCGCCAGCAGCCGACGGGACTCCACGGGGGGCTACACCTTC. This encodes CASSRRDSTGGYTF.

The CDR3 coding sequence is TGTGCCAGCAGTGCGTACGGGGGCTCCTACGAGCAGTACTTC. Amino acid sequence: CASSAYGGSYEQYF. The chain has TRBV28 and TRBJ2-7, with a possible D match to TRBD2 (6 bases). The CDR3 consists of 14 residues. Germline V gives CDR1 MDHEN, CDR2 SYDVKM. Trimming pared 5 bases from V and 0 bases from J, leaving 11 bases between.

This chain connects TRBV7-6 to TRBJ2-3; 8 bases are a match to TRBD2. CDR3 length equals 14 residues. The V segment lost 3 bases and the J segment 1 base; nucleotides outside the gene matches: 0. From germline, CDR1 is SGHVS and CDR2 FNYEAQ. Here the CDR3 DNA reads TGTGCCAGCAGCTTGGGACTAGGCACAGATACGCAGTATTTT. Amino acid sequence: CASSLGLGTDTQYF.

V usage is TRBV10-2 and J usage is TRBJ1-2, with 9 nucleotides matching TRBD1. This CDR3 region has 15 residues. The junction had 13 bases not matched to a gene; V was cut back by 6 bases and J by 8 bases. CDR1 is WSHSY, CDR2 SAAADI, per germline. The CDR3 sequence: CASSLTSGTGPGYTF. As DNA, the CDR3 is TGCGCCAGCAGCCTCACCTCCGGGACAGGGCCCGGCTACACCTTC.

The rearrangement uses TRBV2 and TRBJ2-1; TRBD1 aligns across 7 bases. V was clipped by 6 bases and J by 1 base; unmatched bases: 0. Germline values: CDR1 SNHLY, CDR2 FYNNEI. The CDR3 sequence is 13 residues long. CDR3 residues: CASRGQSYNEQFF. In DNA, the CDR3 is TGTGCCAGCAGGGGACAGTCCTACAATGAGCAGTTCTTC.

This clonotype has a handful of counts. The chain carries TRBV15 and TRBJ1-2; possible D gene TRBD1, 5 bases. V was cut by 3 bases and J by 6 bases, with 8 bases left in between. The CDR3 totals 12 residues. CDR1 is LNHNV, CDR2 YYDKDF, per germline (reference sequence). CDR3 nucleotide sequence: TGTGCCACCAGCAGGGGCAGGGATGGCTACACCTTC. Protein: CATSRGRDGYTF.

The chain carries TRBV20-1 and TRBJ1-2; a possible D gene is TRBD1 (6 bases). This CDR3 has 15 residues. Germline loops: CDR1 DFQATT, CDR2 SNEGSKA (reference sequence). The V end was cut by 3 bases, the J end by 4 bases, with 18 bases between. The CDR3 DNA sequence: TGCAGTGCTAGGGTCAGACAGGACCTTGGCTATGGCTACACCTTC. It yields the protein CSARVRQDLGYGYTF.

In this sample, this clonotype turned up many times. The chain uses TRBV4-1 and TRBJ2-2; 16 nucleotides agree with TRBD2. The junction had 6 bases not matched to a gene; V was cut back by 4 bases and J by 4 bases. This CDR3 has 18 residues. Per the germline V gene, CDR1 is MGHRA and CDR2 is YSYEKL. CDR3 region: CASSRGLAGGPSTGELFF. CDR3 nucleotide sequence: TGCGCCAGCAGCCGGGGACTAGCGGGGGGGCCAAGCACCGGGGAGCTGTTTTTT.

In its sample, this clonotype was seen many times. The chain carries TRBV9 and TRBJ2-5; no clear D gene. The CDR3 has 13 residues. The germline CDR1 and CDR2 sequences are SGDLS and YYNGEE. The germline V and J ends were trimmed by 4 bases and 3 bases, with 10 bases remaining between them. CDR3 sequence (DNA): TGTGCCAGCAGCCCCAGCCCAGAAGAGACCCAGTACTTC. As protein: CASSPSPEETQYF.

This clonotype was seen at least ten times. The chain uses TRBV27 and TRBJ2-7, with unresolved D. This CDR3 contains 10 residues. Germline assignment: CDR1 MNHEY and CDR2 SMNVEV (reference sequence). V was cut by 8 bases and J by 4 bases, with 6 bases left in between. Here the CDR3 reads CASWEYEQYF. The CDR3 nucleotides read TGTGCCAGCTGGGAATACGAGCAGTACTTC.

This clonotype was seen only a few times. The chain links TRBV11-2 to TRBJ2-3, with TRBD2 identical over 14 bases. The CDR3 sequence is 18 residues long. The V gene's germline CDR1 is SGHAT and CDR2 FQNNGV. V shed 5 bases, J shed 1 base, and the junction held 8 bases outside the gene matches. CDR3 in amino acids: CASSRRTSGRWGTDTQYF. The CDR3 DNA reads as TGTGCCAGCAGCCGCCGGACTAGCGGGAGGTGGGGCACAGATACGCAGTATTTT. The variable domain in full, completed from reference TRBV11-2 and TRBJ2-3, reads EAGVAQSPRYKIIEKRQSVAFWCNPISGHATLYWYQQILGQGPKLLIQFQNNGVVDDSQLPKDRFSAERLKGVDSTLKIQPAKLEDSAVYLCASSRRTSGRWGTDTQYFGPGTRLTVL.

This clonotype was observed a handful of times. The chain is built from TRBV12-3 or TRBV12-4 and TRBJ1-1, with 10 bases identical to TRBD1. There are 15 residues in the CDR3. V lost 6 bases and J lost 7; bases outside the gene matches: 11. Here the CDR3 DNA reads TGTGCCAGCAGCCCGGAGGGACAGGGGCAGATTGAAGCTTTCTTT. Its protein product is CASSPEGQGQIEAFF.

There are a few counts of this clonotype. V usage is TRBV29-1 and J usage is TRBJ2-1; TRBD2 matches 9 bases. CDR3 length equals 15 residues. CDR1 is SQVTM and CDR2 is ANQGSEA in the germline V gene. V shed 2 bases, J shed 6 bases, and the junction held 8 bases outside the gene matches. The chain's CDR3 is CSVELAGNLFNEQFF. For the CDR3, the DNA is TGCAGCGTTGAACTAGCGGGAAACTTATTCAATGAGCAGTTCTTC.

The V gene is TRBV20-1, the J gene TRBJ1-1, with D maybe TRBD1 (5 bases). The germline V gene encodes CDR1 DFQATT and CDR2 SNEGSKA (reference sequence). Trimming left V 0 bases short and J 0 bases short, with 8 bases between. The CDR3 is 14 amino acids. CDR3 in DNA: TGCAGTGCTAGAGACGGGACCATGAACACTGAAGCTTTCTTT. This encodes CSARDGTMNTEAFF.

Many counts were recorded for this clonotype. The genes are TRBV4-3 and TRBJ1-6, with a possible D match to TRBD1 (5 bases). From germline, CDR1 is LGHNA and CDR2 YSLEER. The CDR3 has 16 residues. V was clipped by 0 bases and J by 7 bases, with 13 bases between them. The CDR3 sequence: CASSQDGHLPNSPLHF. The CDR3 nucleotides read TGCGCCAGCAGCCAAGATGGACACCTTCCCAATTCACCCCTCCACTTT.